This T cell receptor beta chain was sequenced for a study of cytomegalovirus exposure and HLA in healthy donors. The CDR3 runs 14 residues. Trimming took 5 bases from V and 2 from J, leaving 13 bases between them. Germline CDR1 reads LNHDA; CDR2 reads SQIVND (reference sequence). This clone was seen only once. Sequencing used immunoSEQ multiplex PCR; TCRdb keeps in-frame clones, though not all of them. This sample has more than 120,000 clones, with approximately 86% found just once. The clonotype originates from a man between 18 and 29 years old in good health and CMV-seropositive. The rearrangement links TRBV19 to TRBJ2-7; possibly TRBD1 for D (5 bases). Sequencing was carried out using PBMCs. DNA of the CDR3: TGTGCCAGTAGTCACCCGACAGCCCCCTACGAGCAGTACTTC. Its translation: CASSHPTAPYEQYF. The entire variable domain, with the rest obtained from reference TRBV19 and TRBJ2-7, is as follows: DGGITQSPKYLFRKEGQNVTLSCEQNLNHDAMYWYRQDPGQGLRLIYYSQIVNDFQKGDIAEGYSVSREKKESFPLTVTSAQKNPTAFYLCASSHPTAPYEQYFGPGTRLTVT.